The 27 T cell receptor beta chains below were found in one sample sequenced in a study of blood T cell repertoires in COVID-19. Profiled with immunoSEQ multiplex PCR; TCRdb holds only in-frame clones, not every one. Of 60,000 to 90,000 clones listed, roughly 80% are singletons. Sequencing was carried out using peripheral blood. The receptors come from a man aged 55 to 70 with acute or convalescent COVID-19.

This clone showed up just a few times. The J gene is TRBJ1-1, the V gene TRBV6-6, with D uncertain. Germline loops: CDR1 MNHNY, CDR2 SVGAGI (reference sequence). Trimming pared 0 bases from V and 4 bases from J, leaving 3 bases between. CDR3 length equals 12 residues. CDR3 loop: CASSYSSTEAFF. In DNA, the CDR3 is TGTGCCAGCAGTTACTCGAGCACTGAAGCTTTCTTT.

This chain links TRBV30 with TRBJ2-2; tentative D call: TRBD1 (6 bases). CDR3 length: 14 amino acids. V lost 5 bases to trimming and J lost 5 bases, with 15 bases between them. Looked up from germline, CDR1 is GTSNPN and CDR2 is SVGIG (reference sequence). CDR3 nucleotide sequence: TGTGCCTGGCGGAAGGGGGTATGGACCGGGGAGCTGTTTTTT. It codes for CAWRKGVWTGELFF. The full variable domain, with the rest looked up from reference TRBV30 and TRBJ2-2, is SQTIHQWPATLVQPVGSPLSLECTVEGTSNPNLYWYRQAAGRGLQLLFYSVGIGQISSEVPQNLSASRPQDRQFILSSKKLLLSDSGFYLCAWRKGVWTGELFFGEGSRLTVL.

This clone was observed at least ten times. This chain uses TRBV18 with TRBJ2-2; D is perhaps TRBD2 (6 bases). There are 14 residues in the CDR3. In germline, CDR1 is KGHSH, CDR2 LQKENI. Trimming shortened V by 2 bases and J by 7 bases, and 11 bases separated the two germline ends. The CDR3 is CASSPSGADGELFF. The CDR3 DNA reads as TGTGCCAGCTCACCATCGGGAGCGGACGGGGAGCTGTTTTTT. The full variable domain, with the rest looked up from reference TRBV18 and TRBJ2-2, is NAGVMQNPRHLVRRRGQEARLRCSPMKGHSHVYWYRQLPEEGLKFMVYLQKENIIDESGMPKERFSAEFPKEGPSILRIQQVVRGDSAAYFCASSPSGADGELFFGEGSRLTVL.

A word on this clone: The junction does not match germline at one end; this may be a read error. This sequence joins TRBV25-1 and TRBJ2-4; a weak D match, TRBD2 (5 bases). The length of the CDR3 is 12 residues. CDR1 and CDR2 (germline): MGHDK, SYGVNS. The CDR3: CASSEAEGRLHF. The DNA for the CDR3 is TGTGCCAGCAGTGAAGCCGAGGGCAGGCTTCACTTC.

V is TRBV5-1 and J is TRBJ1-1, with D possibly being TRBD1 (5 bases). Trimming removed 0 bases from V and 7 bases from J, with 16 bases in between. Germline CDR1 reads SGHRS; CDR2 reads YFSETQ. This CDR3 region has 15 residues. This CDR3 reads CASSLDRGGVGEAFF. As DNA, the CDR3 is TGCGCCAGCAGCTTGGATAGGGGTGGGGTGGGTGAAGCTTTCTTT.

The J gene is TRBJ1-2, the V gene TRBV6-5; TRBD1 might be the D (5 bases). Trimming stripped 5 bases from V and 8 bases from J, with 15 bases between. Germline CDR1 and CDR2: MNHEY and SVGAGI. The CDR3 loop spans 13 amino acids. The DNA for the CDR3 is TGTGCCAGCAGTCAAACTCAACCAGGGGGCTACACCTTC. This translates into CASSQTQPGGYTF.

CDR3 nucleotide sequence: TGTGCCAGCAGTTCGCGAGGACTCTCTGGAAACACCATATATTTT. It specifies CASSSRGLSGNTIYF. J is TRBJ1-3 and V is TRBV27; D gene uncertain. CDR3 length equals 15 residues. Trimming left V 4 bases short and J 0 bases short, with 10 bases between. CDR1 is MNHEY, CDR2 SMNVEV, per germline (reference sequence).

The rearrangement links TRBV4-2 to TRBJ2-4; 8 nucleotides match TRBD1. Germline V gives CDR1 LGHNA, CDR2 YNFKEQ. This CDR3 is 14 amino acids long. V lost 0 bases, J lost 9 bases, and 4 bases stayed unmatched. Written as DNA, the CDR3 is TGTGCCAGCAGCCAAGATAACAGGGGGGCCATTCAGTACTTC. It translates to CASSQDNRGAIQYF.

This clone showed up just a few times. The V gene is TRBV7-3, the J gene TRBJ2-5; 7 positions agree with TRBD2. Trimming took 5 bases from V and 4 from J; bases not matched to a gene: 10. The CDR3 loop spans 15 amino acids. From germline, CDR1 is SGHTA and CDR2 FQGTGA. CDR3 bases: TGTGCCAGCAGCCCCGGGACTATCGGGGGAGAGACCCAGTACTTC. It encodes CASSPGTIGGETQYF.

The V gene is TRBV24-1, the J gene TRBJ2-3; 8 bases agree with TRBD1. The germline V gene has CDR1 KGHDR and CDR2 SFDVKD. The CDR3 contains 20 residues. The V and J ends lost 0 bases and 6 bases, in that order; junction bases with no gene match: 19. The CDR3 reads CATSDLPALTTGDVSDTQYF. For the CDR3, the DNA is TGTGCCACCAGTGATTTGCCTGCCCTGACGACAGGGGATGTATCGGATACGCAGTATTTT.

The chain has TRBV9 and TRBJ2-3; D call uncertain. The CDR3 contains 12 residues. V was shortened by 9 bases and J by 6 bases, with 14 bases between the two germline ends. CDR1 SGDLS and CDR2 YYNGEE come from the germline V gene. The CDR3 coding sequence is TGTGCCATTCCGCTGACTCCGGATACGCAGTATTTT. Translating it yields CAIPLTPDTQYF.

This sequence joins TRBV30 and TRBJ2-4; 8 bases line up with TRBD1. The CDR3 extends over 11 amino acids. Germline CDR1 GTSNPN, CDR2 SVGIG (reference sequence). V was clipped by 3 bases and J by 9 bases; unmatched bases: 1. The CDR3 loop reads CAWRTGAIQYF. The CDR3 nucleotides are TGTGCCTGGAGGACAGGGGCCATTCAGTACTTC.

The rearrangement joins TRBV15 to TRBJ1-2; 10 positions agree with TRBD1. CDR1 is LNHNV, CDR2 YYDKDF, per germline (reference sequence). The CDR3 is 15 residues long. V shed 4 bases and J 8 bases; nucleotides not matched to a gene: 10. CDR3 in amino acids: CATSTYRDRGEGYTF. CDR3 sequence (DNA): TGTGCCACCAGCACATACCGGGACAGGGGAGAGGGCTACACCTTC. Combining the CDR3 with reference TRBV15 and TRBJ1-2 gives the whole variable domain DAMVIQNPRYQVTQFGKPVTLSCSQTLNHNVMYWYQQKSSQAPKLLFHYYDKDFNNEADTPDNFQSRRPNTSFCFLDIRSPGLGDTAMYLCATSTYRDRGEGYTFGSGTRLTVV.

In this sample, this clone is medium-sized. CDR3 protein: CASSQDAQGNQPQHF. The CDR3 DNA reads as TGTGCCAGCAGCCAAGATGCACAGGGTAATCAGCCCCAGCATTTT. The V gene is TRBV3-1 (or the pseudogene TRBV3-2), the J gene TRBJ1-5, with D perhaps TRBD1 (6 bases). Trimming removed 0 bases from V and 4 bases from J, with 10 bases in between. The CDR3 runs 15 residues. Germline V gives CDR1 LGHDT, CDR2 YNNKEL (reference sequence).

The sample holds a few counts of this clone. The rearrangement uses TRBV7-6 and TRBJ2-1, with D perhaps matching TRBD1 (5 bases). V shed 2 bases and J shed 0 bases, with 11 bases lying between them. There are 16 residues in the CDR3. In germline, CDR1 is SGHVS, CDR2 FNYEAQ. The CDR3 sequence is CASSLSHDSSYNEQFF. CDR3 in DNA: TGTGCCAGCAGCTTAAGCCACGACAGCTCCTACAATGAGCAGTTCTTC.

The V gene is TRBV7-5, the J gene TRBJ2-7; the table's D gene call, TRBD2, was not cross checked with the DNA. TRBV7-5 is tagged as a pseudogene. The CDR3 loop spans 13 amino acids. The CDR3 nucleotides are TGTGTCAGAAGCAATAGCGGGGTTAGAGAGCAGTACGTC. Protein product: CVRSNSGVREQYV.

In its sample, this clone was seen a few times. This chain uses TRBV30 with TRBJ1-1; unclear D gene. Trimming removed 2 bases at V and 9 bases at J, with 10 bases between. Germline V gene lookup returns CDR1 GTSNPN and CDR2 SVGIG (reference sequence). This CDR3 is built from 11 residues. In nucleotides, the CDR3 is TGTGCCTGGAGTACCGGTTTTAAAGCTTTCTTT. This encodes CAWSTGFKAFF.

The chain joins TRBV27 to TRBJ1-2; TRBD1 might be the D (5 bases). The germline V and J ends were trimmed by 2 bases and 6 bases, with 10 bases remaining between them. Germline-derived CDR1 and CDR2 are MNHEY and SMNVEV (reference sequence). This CDR3 is 13 amino acids long. CDR3 region: CASSLTGANGYTF. In DNA form, the CDR3 reads TGTGCCAGCAGTTTAACAGGAGCCAATGGCTACACCTTC.

CDR3 protein: CASSETSGYEQYV. The CDR3 nucleotides are TGTGCCAGCAGTGAAACAAGCGGTTACGAGCAGTACGTC. This chain links TRBV6-1 with TRBJ2-7; D is perhaps TRBD2 (5 bases). The CDR3 has 13 residues. Looked up from germline, CDR1 is MNHNS and CDR2 is SASEGT. Trimming removed 2 bases at V and 4 bases at J, with 9 bases between.

The rearrangement joins TRBV12-5 to TRBJ2-5; D perhaps matches TRBD2 (6 bases). V was pared by 0 bases and J by 7 bases, with 15 bases between. Germline V lookup: CDR1 LGHNT, CDR2 FRNRAP. This CDR3 contains 15 residues. The CDR3 here is CASGLVTWTGGTQYF. CDR3 sequence (DNA): TGTGCTAGTGGTTTGGTGACCTGGACCGGGGGGACCCAGTACTTC.

This chain connects TRBV6-6 to TRBJ2-7; 7 positions agree with TRBD1. Germline V gene data show CDR1 as MNHNY and CDR2 as SVGAGI (reference sequence). With V trimmed by 6 bases and J by 2 bases, 4 bases remained unmatched. The CDR3 has 13 amino acids. CDR3 protein: CASSFDRAYEQYV. CDR3 sequence (DNA): TGTGCCAGCAGCTTTGACAGGGCCTACGAGCAGTACGTC.

The chain is built from TRBV12-5 and TRBJ1-1; D is unclear. Germline V gene lookup returns CDR1 LGHNT and CDR2 FRNRAP. CDR3 length equals 16 residues. The germline V and J ends were trimmed by 2 bases and 6 bases, with 19 bases remaining between them. CDR3 loop: CASGLYPQVRSAEAFF. In DNA form, the CDR3 reads TGTGCTAGTGGTTTGTACCCTCAGGTAAGGTCCGCTGAAGCTTTCTTT.

This rearrangement joins TRBV5-1 to TRBJ2-3; D may be TRBD2 (6 bases). The V gene's germline CDR1 is SGHRS and CDR2 YFSETQ. Between the trimmed V and J ends, which lost 4 bases and 3 bases, there was a span of 15 bases. This CDR3 is 15 amino acids long. The CDR3 protein is CASSLESSETDTQYF. The CDR3 region has the DNA TGCGCCAGCAGCCTGGAGTCTAGCGAAACAGATACGCAGTATTTT.

The chain carries TRBV11-3 and TRBJ2-1, with 10 nucleotides matching TRBD1. Germline loops: CDR1 SGHNT, CDR2 YENEEA. This CDR3 region has 15 residues. Germline trimming cut 3 bases from V and 9 bases from J; bases unmatched to any gene: 8. CDR3 amino acids: CASSLSGTGDSEQFF. CDR3 sequence (DNA): TGTGCCAGCAGCTTGTCCGGGACAGGGGATTCTGAGCAGTTCTTC.

This clone was seen a single time. The chain links TRBV18 to TRBJ2-7; TRBD1 aligns across 8 bases. CDR3 length: 16 amino acids. Germline V CDR1 and CDR2: KGHSH, LQKENI. DNA for the CDR3: TGTGCCAGCTCACCAGCTATGGGGACAGGTCCGGAGGGTCAGAACGTC. It is translated as CASSPAMGTGPEGQNV.

The chain couples TRBV23-1 to TRBJ2-7; 7 positions agree with TRBD2. TRBV23-1 is filed as an ORF, its function uncertain. The CDR3 sequence is 14 residues long. J was trimmed by 0 bases and V by 4 bases; bases with no gene match: 3. In nucleotides, the CDR3 is TGCGCCAGCAGTCGGGAGGGGATCTCCTACGAGCAGTACGTC. Translating gives CASSREGISYEQYV.

The gene calls are TRBV7-8 and TRBJ2-1, with TRBD2 identical over 7 bases. This CDR3 is built from 14 residues. Per the germline V gene, CDR1 is SGHVS and CDR2 is FQNEAQ. Trimming removed 6 bases from V and 0 bases from J; junction bases left unmatched: 2. CDR3 nucleotides: TGTGCCAGCAGGGGGGGGGACTCCTACAATGAGCAGTTCTTC. Encoded protein: CASRGGDSYNEQFF.